Each of the 26 T cell receptor beta chains below was sequenced from the same sample in a study of blood T cell repertoires in COVID-19. The table came from immunoSEQ multiplex PCR; TCRdb's copy has only in-frame clones and leaves some out. The sample shows roughly 230,000 clones, 84% of them seen only once. Sequenced input: peripheral blood. Receptor source: a middle-aged man with active or convalescent COVID-19.

The chain recombines TRBV7-2 with TRBJ1-5; possibly TRBD1 for D (6 bases). V gave up 1 base and J gave up 3 bases, with 10 bases separating them. Germline CDR1 reads SGHTA; CDR2 reads FQGNSA. This CDR3 has 15 amino acids. In nucleotides, the CDR3 is TGTGCCAGCAGCTTAGTACAGGGCGTCAATCAGCCCCAGCATTTT. Translated: CASSLVQGVNQPQHF.

V and J are TRBV19 and TRBJ1-2, with 8 bases identical to TRBD1. The V gene's germline CDR1 is LNHDA and CDR2 SQIVND (reference sequence). With 1 base clipped from V and 6 bases from J, the junction kept 7 bases outside the gene matches. CDR3 size: 15 residues. CDR3 bases: TGTGCCAGTAGTATAGTCCAGGGGGCAAGGAATGGCTACACCTTC. Protein sequence: CASSIVQGARNGYTF. The full variable domain, completed using reference TRBV19 and TRBJ1-2, is DGGITQSPKYLFRKEGQNVTLSCEQNLNHDAMYWYRQDPGQGLRLIYYSQIVNDFQKGDIAEGYSVSREKKESFPLTVTSAQKNPTAFYLCASSIVQGARNGYTFGSGTRLTVV.

Comments on this clone: This same CDR3 is encoded by further DNA sequences in the sample. This chain connects TRBV7-2 to TRBJ2-3; D is unclear. Trimming took off 0 bases at V and 6 bases at J, with 4 bases between the two ends. Germline CDR1 is SGHTA and CDR2 is FQGNSA. The CDR3 sequence is 12 residues long. In DNA form, the CDR3 reads TGTGCCAGCAGCTTAGCTCGGGATACGCAGTATTTT. Translation: CASSLARDTQYF.

J is TRBJ1-5 and V is TRBV30; D gene ambiguous. V dropped 0 bases and J dropped 2 bases, with 8 bases sitting between them. This CDR3 contains 14 residues. The germline V gene has CDR1 GTSNPN and CDR2 SVGIG (reference sequence). The CDR3 DNA is TGTGCCTGGAGTGTTTTTACGGGCAATCAGCCCCAGCATTTT. This gives the protein CAWSVFTGNQPQHF.

This clone appeared once. The chain carries TRBV6-5 and TRBJ1-3; 7 positions agree with TRBD1. Germline CDR1 MNHEY, CDR2 SVGAGI. J gave up 1 base and V 6 bases, and 6 bases lay outside the gene matches. The CDR3 spans 15 residues. The CDR3 nucleotides read TGTGCCAGCAGAGGGGGCGCGGGGTCTGGAAACACCATATATTTT. Translating it yields CASRGGAGSGNTIYF.

The chain joins TRBV5-1 to TRBJ1-1; D is perhaps TRBD1 (6 bases). The CDR3 runs to 15 residues. The V end was cut by 0 bases, the J end by 5 bases, with 14 bases between. Germline CDR1 and CDR2: SGHRS and YFSETQ. The CDR3 coding sequence is TGCGCCAGCAGCTTGGCCCAAGGGGGAGGGACTGAAGCTTTCTTT. Its translation is CASSLAQGGGTEAFF.

This clone was found many times. This rearrangement joins TRBV4-2 to TRBJ2-1; 9 nucleotides agree with TRBD2. CDR1 is LGHNA and CDR2 is YNFKEQ in the germline V gene. The CDR3 spans 17 residues. With 4 bases clipped from V and 2 bases from J, the junction kept 9 bases outside the gene matches. The chain's CDR3 is CASSLGSAGGTYNEQFF. Written as DNA, the CDR3 is TGTGCCAGCAGCCTTGGGTCCGCGGGGGGGACCTACAATGAGCAGTTCTTC.

The chain is built from TRBV27 and TRBJ2-7; 7 bases line up with TRBD2. Germline loops: CDR1 MNHEY, CDR2 SMNVEV (reference sequence). The CDR3 has 10 amino acids. The CDR3 region is CAGGDYEQYF. The CDR3 bases are TGTGCTGGGGGGGACTACGAGCAGTACTTC.

J is TRBJ2-2 and V is TRBV6-2 or TRBV6-3; 11 bases are shared with TRBD2. With V trimmed by 3 bases and J by 4 bases, 4 bases remained unmatched. Germline V gene data show CDR1 as MNHEY and CDR2 as SVGEGT. The CDR3 is 16 residues long. CDR3 bases: TGTGCCAGCAGTTATGCCGGGACTAGCGGCACCGGGGAGCTGTTTTTT. Protein: CASSYAGTSGTGELFF.

The V gene is TRBV3-1 (or the pseudogene TRBV3-2), the J gene TRBJ1-4; D unclear. This CDR3 region has 16 residues. V was trimmed by 2 bases and J by 8 bases, leaving 18 bases between them. Germline V gene data show CDR1 as LGHDT and CDR2 as YNNKEL (reference sequence). In DNA, the CDR3 is TGTGCCAGCAGCCAAAGTGCGTGGCGGGAAGGAGAAAAACTGTTTTTT. Its translation is CASSQSAWREGEKLFF.

The J gene is TRBJ1-2, the V gene TRBV15, with a tentative D call TRBD1 (6 bases). V was trimmed by 1 base and J by 4 bases, leaving 13 bases between them. The CDR3 consists of 15 residues. CDR1 and CDR2 (germline): LNHNV, YYDKDF (reference sequence). The CDR3 protein is CATSRGQAGVYGYTF. The CDR3, as DNA: TGTGCCACCAGCAGAGGACAGGCGGGGGTCTATGGCTACACCTTC.

The rearrangement uses TRBV5-5 and TRBJ2-7, with D possibly matching TRBD1 (6 bases). The CDR3 sequence is 15 residues long. V lost 5 bases and J 3 bases, leaving 18 bases between the germline ends. The germline gives CDR1 SGHKS, CDR2 YYEKEE (reference sequence). The CDR3 DNA reads as TGTGCCAGCAGTCCTCGGACAGAGTCTTACTACGAGCAGTACTTC. Residues: CASSPRTESYYEQYF.

The rearrangement joins TRBV5-8 to TRBJ2-7; 9 nucleotides align to TRBD2. This CDR3 spans 16 amino acids. Germline V CDR1 and CDR2: SGHTS, YDEGEE. Trimming at V came to 4 bases and at J to 7 bases, leaving 15 bases not matched to a gene. CDR3 DNA: TGTGCCAGCAGCCCCCAGGAGCGGGAGGCTTTCTGGGAGCAGTACTTC. Translating gives CASSPQEREAFWEQYF.

This clone occurred a few times. The rearrangement joins TRBV7-9 to TRBJ2-1, with TRBD2 identical over 8 bases. Trimming took 7 bases from V and 7 from J; bases not matched to a gene: 6. CDR1 is SEHNR, CDR2 FQNEAQ, per germline (reference sequence). This CDR3 is built from 13 residues. The CDR3 spells CASTRGGLNEQFF. The CDR3 DNA follows: TGTGCCAGCACCCGGGGGGGGTTAAATGAGCAGTTCTTC.

This chain connects TRBV6-2 or TRBV6-3 to TRBJ1-6, with 8 bases fitting TRBD1. V trimming: 5 bases; J trimming: 9 bases; junction bases outside the gene matches: 6. The length of the CDR3 is 14 residues. Per the germline V gene, CDR1 is MNHEY and CDR2 is SVGEGT. Written as DNA, the CDR3 is TGTGCCAGCAGTCCCGGACAGGGTCGTTCACCCCTCCACTTT. Translating gives CASSPGQGRSPLHF.

This clone was recorded a few times. In DNA form, the CDR3 reads TGTGCCAGCAGTGAGGCCATTTACGAGCAGTACTTC. This sequence encodes CASSEAIYEQYF. The genes are TRBV2 and TRBJ2-7; D gene unclear. Per germline, CDR1 SNHLY and CDR2 FYNNEI. The CDR3 consists of 12 residues. V was cut by 3 bases and J by 4 bases, with 7 bases left in between.

As concerns this clone: The sample carries other DNA sequences with the same CDR3. The CDR3 here is CASSQDRAYGYTF. In DNA, the CDR3 is TGTGCCAGCAGTCAGGACAGGGCCTATGGCTACACCTTC. The chain links TRBV7-9 to TRBJ1-2; the match to TRBD1 covers 8 bases. J lost 4 bases, V lost 6 bases, and 4 bases had no gene match. Per the germline V gene, CDR1 is SEHNR and CDR2 is FQNEAQ (reference sequence). The CDR3 covers 13 residues. Full variable domain (remainder filled in from reference TRBV7-9 and TRBJ1-2): DTGVSQNPRHKITKRGQNVTFRCDPISEHNRLYWYRQTLGQGPEFLTYFQNEAQLEKSRLLSDRFSAERPKGSFSTLEIQRTEQGDSAMYLCASSQDRAYGYTFGSGTRLTVV.

This chain uses TRBV19 with TRBJ1-2; D ambiguous. This CDR3 has 14 amino acids. Germline V gives CDR1 LNHDA, CDR2 SQIVND (reference sequence). Trimming cost V 5 bases and J 3 bases, with 13 bases left between them. The DNA for the CDR3 is TGTGCCAGTAGTCGGACTCTGCGAGACTATGGCTACACCTTC. Residues: CASSRTLRDYGYTF.

The chain is built from TRBV6-5 and TRBJ1-3, with D possibly being TRBD1 (5 bases). The CDR3 length is 14 residues. Trimming pared 7 bases from V and 3 bases from J, leaving 13 bases between. Germline V gene data show CDR1 as MNHEY and CDR2 as SVGAGI. The CDR3 nucleotides are TGTGCCAGCACCCTCCGAGACAGTGGAAACACCATATATTTT. Protein product: CASTLRDSGNTIYF.

CDR3 coding DNA: TGTGCCAGCAGAGAGACCCGACAGGGTGGGCATCTGTTTTTT. Protein product: CASRETRQGGHLFF. The genes are TRBV6-6 and TRBJ1-4; 7 bases align to TRBD1. There are 14 residues in the CDR3. V was pared by 6 bases and J by 14 bases, with 15 bases of the junction left unmatched. Germline assignment: CDR1 MNHNY and CDR2 SVGAGI (reference sequence).

The rearrangement uses TRBV5-6 and TRBJ2-3; unclear D gene. The CDR3 runs 14 residues. The germline V and J ends were trimmed by 1 base and 0 bases, with 6 bases remaining between them. CDR1 is SGHDT and CDR2 is YYEEEE in the germline V gene. This CDR3 is CASSLFTSTDTQYF. CDR3 nucleotides: TGTGCCAGCAGCTTGTTCACTAGCACAGATACGCAGTATTTT.

V is TRBV5-1 and J is TRBJ1-2; no firm D call. The V gene lost 0 bases and the J gene lost 7 bases, with 7 bases spanning the gap. The CDR3 loop spans 12 amino acids. The V gene's germline CDR1 is SGHRS and CDR2 YFSETQ. The CDR3 DNA sequence: TGCGCCAGCAGCTTGGACAGACCTGGCTACACCTTC. Encoded protein: CASSLDRPGYTF.

The rearrangement joins TRBV29-1 to TRBJ1-2; perhaps TRBD1 as D (6 bases). The CDR3 loop spans 12 amino acids. The germline CDR1 and CDR2 sequences are SQVTM and ANQGSEA. The ends were cut back, 6 bases at V and 4 bases at J, with 12 bases in the middle. The CDR3 spells CSVAIQGYGYTF. In DNA form, the CDR3 reads TGCAGCGTCGCAATACAGGGCTATGGCTACACCTTC.

The chain combines TRBV4-1 with TRBJ1-1; the D gene is possibly TRBD1 (6 bases). The CDR3 contains 11 residues. The V end lost 4 bases, the J end lost 11 bases, and 11 bases lay between the germline ends. The V gene's germline CDR1 is MGHRA and CDR2 YSYEKL. CDR3 region: CASSLSGAAFF. The CDR3 bases are TGCGCCAGCAGCCTTTCAGGGGCGGCTTTCTTT.

This chain uses TRBV30 with TRBJ1-4, with unresolved D. Trimming took 5 bases from V and 8 from J, leaving 21 bases between them. CDR1 and CDR2 from the germline V gene are GTSNPN and SVGIG (reference sequence). The CDR3 length is 15 residues. This CDR3 is CAWSSPRRGREKLFF. As DNA, the CDR3 is TGTGCCTGGTCAAGCCCCAGACGTGGGAGGGAAAAACTGTTTTTT.

This clone occurred once. The rearrangement uses TRBV21-1 and TRBJ2-1; the table's D call, TRBD1, was not checked against the DNA. TRBV21-1 is a pseudogene locus. The CDR3 covers 18 residues. This CDR3 reads CASSKLTRRKGMVGEQFF. The CDR3 DNA sequence: TGTGCCAGCAGCAAACTGACCCGCCGGAAGGGGATGGTAGGTGAGCAGTTCTTC.